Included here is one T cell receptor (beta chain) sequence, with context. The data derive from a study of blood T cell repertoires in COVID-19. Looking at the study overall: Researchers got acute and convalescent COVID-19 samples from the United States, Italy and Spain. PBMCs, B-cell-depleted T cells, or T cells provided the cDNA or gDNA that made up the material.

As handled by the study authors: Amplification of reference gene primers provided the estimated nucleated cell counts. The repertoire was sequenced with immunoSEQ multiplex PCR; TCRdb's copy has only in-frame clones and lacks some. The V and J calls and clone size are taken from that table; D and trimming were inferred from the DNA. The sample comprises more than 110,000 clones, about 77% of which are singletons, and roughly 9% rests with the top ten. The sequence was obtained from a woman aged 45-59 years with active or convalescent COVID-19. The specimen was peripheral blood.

DNA of the CDR3: TGCGCCAGCAGCGAAGGACAGGGTCTTAACTATGGCTACACCTTC. It is translated as CASSEGQGLNYGYTF. This chain connects TRBV5-1 to TRBJ1-2; TRBD1 agrees at 8 bases. Germline V CDR1 and CDR2: SGHRS, YFSETQ. This CDR3 is built from 15 residues. Trimming at V came to 4 bases and at J to 1 base, leaving 6 bases not matched to a gene.